The sequence of this T cell receptor beta chain was determined in a study of CD8 T cells in ankylosing spondylitis. Overall study findings and caveats: About 8 highly homologous variants made up a TCR beta motif that seemed to typify ankylosing spondylitis blood.

This CDR3 contains 13 residues. Germline V gives CDR1 LNHDA, CDR2 SQIVND (reference sequence). TCRdb used MiXCR to reprocess the 5' RACE reads, holding one entry per CDR3 protein. The sample lists 30,000 to 45,000 distinct CDR3 sequences, roughly 11% occurring once. Regarding this clonotype: Its specificity is not known. The junction does not match germline at one end; this may be a read error.

V gene TRBV19 combines with J gene TRBJ2-7; D is unresolved. The clonotype comes from a male donor with ankylosing spondylitis. Sequencing used synovial fluid, either unsorted or a sorted T cell fraction (not recorded which). The CDR3 sequence: CASCMRASYEQYF. Here the CDR3 DNA reads TGTGCCAGTTGTATGCGAGCCTCCTACGAGCAGTACTTC.